This TCR beta chain was sequenced during a study of blood T cell repertoires in COVID-19. About the research overall: The samples span acute and convalescent COVID-19 from the United States, Italy and Spain.

Only one count was recorded for this clone. Germline V gene sequence: CDR1 SGHDN, CDR2 FVKESK. This CDR3 has 14 residues. Trimming removed 8 bases at V and 7 bases at J, with 18 bases between. Authors' data handling: The authors estimated nucleated cell counts from reference gene primer amplification. Generated by immunoSEQ multiplex PCR, the TCRdb table keeps only in-frame clones and is missing some. V and J calls and clone size are given by that table; D and trimming were obtained from the DNA. The sample has some 110,000 clones, less than 85% seen once. The genes are TRBV14 and TRBJ1-5, with a possible D match to TRBD1 (5 bases). Source material: peripheral blood. The sequence was collected from a woman between 55 and 75 years old with acute or convalescent COVID-19. The CDR3 DNA sequence: TGTGCCAGCCCCCGCCCCAGGGTGGACCAGCCCCAGCATTTT. It is translated as CASPRPRVDQPQHF.